This T cell receptor beta chain comes out of a study of blood T cell repertoires in COVID-19. Study in general: COVID-19 samples collected from the United States, Italy and Spain covered acute and convalescent phases. PBMCs, B-cell-depleted T cells, or T cells provided the cDNA or gDNA that made up the material.

This clone was seen a handful of times. The CDR3 runs 14 residues. The germline V gene encodes CDR1 LNHDA and CDR2 SQIVND (reference sequence). The germline V and J ends were trimmed by 3 bases and 3 bases, with 6 bases remaining between them. Study processing details: The authors estimated nucleated cell counts from reference gene primer amplification. The protocol was immunoSEQ multiplex PCR, while the TCRdb copy is restricted to in-frame clones and leaves out a portion. The V and J calls and clone size are taken from that table; D and trimming were inferred from the DNA. The data contain around 130,000 clones, about 80% of them singletons. Each participant's cohort was designated according to participant-reported clinical history.

The clonotype comes from a middle-aged man with acute COVID-19. Input material: PBMCs or T cells enriched from blood (not recorded which). The chain employs TRBV19 and TRBJ2-6; D perhaps matches TRBD1 (5 bases). The CDR3 region has the DNA TGTGCCAGTAGTATCCAGGGTGGGGCCAACGTCCTGACTTTC. Translating it yields CASSIQGGANVLTF.